This T cell receptor (beta chain) was identified in a study of shared clonotypes between healthy human individuals. As for the study in general: Donors, aged 18 to 49, were two women and three men.

This table comes from immunoSEQ multiplex PCR, and its TCRdb copy is limited to in-frame clones, with some not included. Here the sample spans approximately 980,000 clones, roughly 72% being singletons. The clonotype was recovered from a man younger than 30 in good health. Sequencing was carried out using memory CD4+ T cells sorted from blood. Subset noted: CD45RA-negative fraction.

The CDR3 region has the DNA TGTGCCAGTAGTATCTCTCGGGACAGGGGTCCCCTAGCCAAAAACATTCAGTACTTC. This encodes CASSISRDRGPLAKNIQYF. The V and J genes are TRBV19 and TRBJ2-4, with 10 bases matching TRBD1. Per the germline V gene, CDR1 is LNHDA and CDR2 is SQIVND (reference sequence). V shed 3 bases and J 0 bases; nucleotides not matched to a gene: 11. This CDR3 is 19 amino acids long.